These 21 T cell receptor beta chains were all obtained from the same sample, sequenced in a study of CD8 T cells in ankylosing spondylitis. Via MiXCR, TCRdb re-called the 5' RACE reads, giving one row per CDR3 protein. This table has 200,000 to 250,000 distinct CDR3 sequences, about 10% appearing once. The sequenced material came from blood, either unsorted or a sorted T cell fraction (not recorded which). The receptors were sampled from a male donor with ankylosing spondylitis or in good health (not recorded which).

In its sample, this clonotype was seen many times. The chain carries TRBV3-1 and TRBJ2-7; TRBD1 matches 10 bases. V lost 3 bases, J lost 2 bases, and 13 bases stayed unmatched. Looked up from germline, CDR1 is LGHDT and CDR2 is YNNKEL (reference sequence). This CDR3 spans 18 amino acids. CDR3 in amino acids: CASSHRIPGQGVTYEQYF. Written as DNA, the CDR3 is TGTGCCAGCAGCCACCGAATACCTGGACAGGGGGTAACCTACGAGCAGTACTTC.

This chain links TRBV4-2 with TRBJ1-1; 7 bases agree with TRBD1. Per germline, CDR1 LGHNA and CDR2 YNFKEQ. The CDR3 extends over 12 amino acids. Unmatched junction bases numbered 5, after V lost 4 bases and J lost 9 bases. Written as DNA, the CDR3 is TGTGCCAGCAGCCTCCGGGACAGCAAAGCTTTCTTT. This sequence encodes CASSLRDSKAFF.

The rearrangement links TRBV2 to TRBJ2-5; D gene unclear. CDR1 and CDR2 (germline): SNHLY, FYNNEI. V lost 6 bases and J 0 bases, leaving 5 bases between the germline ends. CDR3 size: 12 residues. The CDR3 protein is CASRVYQETQYF. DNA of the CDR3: TGTGCCAGCAGGGTGTACCAAGAGACCCAGTACTTC.

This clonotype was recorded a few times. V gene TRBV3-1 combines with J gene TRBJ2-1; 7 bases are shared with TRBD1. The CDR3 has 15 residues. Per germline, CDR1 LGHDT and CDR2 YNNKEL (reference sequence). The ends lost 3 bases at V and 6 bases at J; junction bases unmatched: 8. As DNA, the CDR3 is TGTGCCAGCAGCCAGAGGGGGCCCCGGGGCAATGAGCAGTTCTTC. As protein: CASSQRGPRGNEQFF.

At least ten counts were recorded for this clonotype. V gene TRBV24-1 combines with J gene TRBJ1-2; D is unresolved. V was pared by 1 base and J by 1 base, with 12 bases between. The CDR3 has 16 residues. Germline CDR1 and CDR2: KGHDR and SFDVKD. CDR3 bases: TGTGCCACCAGTGATTTTTTGGCTGATGGTAACTATGGCTACACCTTC. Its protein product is CATSDFLADGNYGYTF.

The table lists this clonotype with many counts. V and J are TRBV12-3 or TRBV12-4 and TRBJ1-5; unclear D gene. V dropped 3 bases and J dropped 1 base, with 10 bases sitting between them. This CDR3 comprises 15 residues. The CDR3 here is CASSFRDTSNQPQHF. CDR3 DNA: TGTGCCAGCAGTTTTCGAGACACGAGCAATCAGCCCCAGCATTTT.

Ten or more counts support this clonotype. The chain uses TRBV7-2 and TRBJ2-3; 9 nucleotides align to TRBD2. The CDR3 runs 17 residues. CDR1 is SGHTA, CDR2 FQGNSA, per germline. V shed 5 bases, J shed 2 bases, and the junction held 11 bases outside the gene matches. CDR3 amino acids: CASSHSPAGGNTDTQYF. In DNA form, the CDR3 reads TGTGCCAGCAGCCACTCCCCCGCGGGGGGGAACACAGATACGCAGTATTTT.

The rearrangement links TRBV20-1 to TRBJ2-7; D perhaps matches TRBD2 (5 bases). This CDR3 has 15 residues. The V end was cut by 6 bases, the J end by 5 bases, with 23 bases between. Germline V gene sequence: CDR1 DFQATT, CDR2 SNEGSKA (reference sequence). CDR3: CSAPPPQAAVDEQYF. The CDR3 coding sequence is TGCAGTGCCCCGCCCCCCCAAGCGGCTGTCGACGAGCAGTACTTC.

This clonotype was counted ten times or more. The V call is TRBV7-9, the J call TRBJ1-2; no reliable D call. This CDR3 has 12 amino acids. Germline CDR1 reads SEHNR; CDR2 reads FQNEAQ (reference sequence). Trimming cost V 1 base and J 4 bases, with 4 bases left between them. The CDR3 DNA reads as TGTGCCAGCAGCTTAGGGAGCTATGGCTACACCTTC. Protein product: CASSLGSYGYTF.

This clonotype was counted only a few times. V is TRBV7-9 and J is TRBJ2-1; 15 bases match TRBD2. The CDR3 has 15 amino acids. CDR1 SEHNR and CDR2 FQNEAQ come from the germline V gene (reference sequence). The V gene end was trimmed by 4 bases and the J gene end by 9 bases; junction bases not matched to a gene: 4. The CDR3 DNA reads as TGTGCCAGCAGCTGGACTAGCGGGGGGGCGAGTGAGCAGTTCTTC. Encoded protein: CASSWTSGGASEQFF.

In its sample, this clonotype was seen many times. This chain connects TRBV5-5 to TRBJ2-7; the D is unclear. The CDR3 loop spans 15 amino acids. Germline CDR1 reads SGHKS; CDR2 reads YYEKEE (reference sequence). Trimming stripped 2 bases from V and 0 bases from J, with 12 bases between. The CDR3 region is CASSLLLPSSYEQYF. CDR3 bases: TGTGCCAGCAGCTTACTCCTTCCTAGCTCCTACGAGCAGTACTTC.

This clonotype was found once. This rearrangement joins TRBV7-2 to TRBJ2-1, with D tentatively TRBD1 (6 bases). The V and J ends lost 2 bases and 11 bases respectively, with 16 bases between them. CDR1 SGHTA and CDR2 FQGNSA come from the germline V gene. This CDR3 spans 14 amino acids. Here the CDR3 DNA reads TGTGCCAGCAGCTTAACCCCACAGGGCCCCAAGCAGTTCTTC. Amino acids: CASSLTPQGPKQFF.

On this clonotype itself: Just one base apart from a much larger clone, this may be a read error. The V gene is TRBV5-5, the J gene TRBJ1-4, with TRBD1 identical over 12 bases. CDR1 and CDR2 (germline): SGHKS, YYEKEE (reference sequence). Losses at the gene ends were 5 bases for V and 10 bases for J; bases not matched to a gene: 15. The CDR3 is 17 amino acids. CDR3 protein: CASSSIPGQGADGKLFF. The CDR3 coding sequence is TGTGCCAGCAGTTCCATACCGGGACAGGGGGCGGATGGAAAACTGTTTTTT.

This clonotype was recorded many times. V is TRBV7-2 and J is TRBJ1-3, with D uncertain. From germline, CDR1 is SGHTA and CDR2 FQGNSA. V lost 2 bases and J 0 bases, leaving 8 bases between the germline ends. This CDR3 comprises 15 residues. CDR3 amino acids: CASSLLGNSGNTIYF. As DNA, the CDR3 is TGTGCCAGCAGCTTATTAGGGAACTCTGGAAACACCATATATTTT.

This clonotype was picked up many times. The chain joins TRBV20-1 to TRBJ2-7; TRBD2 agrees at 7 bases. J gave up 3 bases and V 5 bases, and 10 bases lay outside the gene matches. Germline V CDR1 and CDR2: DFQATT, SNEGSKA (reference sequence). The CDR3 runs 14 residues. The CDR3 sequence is CSALGTTSIYEQYF. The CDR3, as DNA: TGCAGTGCTCTTGGGACTACCAGCATCTACGAGCAGTACTTC.

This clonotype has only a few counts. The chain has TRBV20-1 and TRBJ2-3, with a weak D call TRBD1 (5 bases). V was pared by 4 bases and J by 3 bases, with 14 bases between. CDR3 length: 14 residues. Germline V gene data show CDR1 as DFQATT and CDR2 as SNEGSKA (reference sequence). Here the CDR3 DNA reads TGCAGTGCTACACAGGCCCGAGTGACAGATACGCAGTATTTT. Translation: CSATQARVTDTQYF.

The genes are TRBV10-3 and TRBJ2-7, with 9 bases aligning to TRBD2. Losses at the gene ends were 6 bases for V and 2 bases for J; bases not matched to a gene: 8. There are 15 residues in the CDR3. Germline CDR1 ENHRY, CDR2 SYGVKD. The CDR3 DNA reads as TGTGCCATCAGACTCGCTAGCGGGGAAGCCTACGAGCAGTACTTC. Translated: CAIRLASGEAYEQYF.

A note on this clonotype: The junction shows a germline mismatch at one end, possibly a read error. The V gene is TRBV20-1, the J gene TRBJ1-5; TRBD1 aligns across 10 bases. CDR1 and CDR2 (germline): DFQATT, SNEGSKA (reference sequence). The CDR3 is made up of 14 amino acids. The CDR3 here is CSARTGGANHPQHF. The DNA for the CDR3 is TGCAGTGCTAGGACAGGGGGCGCAAATCATCCCCAGCATTTT.

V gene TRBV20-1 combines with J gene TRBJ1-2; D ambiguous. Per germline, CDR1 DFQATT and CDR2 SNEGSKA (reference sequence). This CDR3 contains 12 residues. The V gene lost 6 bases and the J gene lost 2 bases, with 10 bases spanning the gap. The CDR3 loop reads CSAPSGNYGYTF. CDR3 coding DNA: TGCAGTGCCCCCTCGGGGAACTATGGCTACACCTTC.

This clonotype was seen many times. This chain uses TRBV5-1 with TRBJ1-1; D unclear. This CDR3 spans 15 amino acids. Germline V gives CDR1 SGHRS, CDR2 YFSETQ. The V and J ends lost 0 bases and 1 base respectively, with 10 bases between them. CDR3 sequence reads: CASSLGTTTNTEAFF. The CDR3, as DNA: TGCGCCAGCAGCTTGGGGACTACTACGAACACTGAAGCTTTCTTT.

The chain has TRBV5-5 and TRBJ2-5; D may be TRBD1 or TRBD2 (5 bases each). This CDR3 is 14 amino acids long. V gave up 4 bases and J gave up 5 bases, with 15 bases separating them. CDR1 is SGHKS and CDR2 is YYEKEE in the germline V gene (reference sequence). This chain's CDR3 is CASSRDLRIETQYF. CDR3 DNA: TGTGCCAGCAGCAGGGACCTTCGGATTGAGACCCAGTACTTC.